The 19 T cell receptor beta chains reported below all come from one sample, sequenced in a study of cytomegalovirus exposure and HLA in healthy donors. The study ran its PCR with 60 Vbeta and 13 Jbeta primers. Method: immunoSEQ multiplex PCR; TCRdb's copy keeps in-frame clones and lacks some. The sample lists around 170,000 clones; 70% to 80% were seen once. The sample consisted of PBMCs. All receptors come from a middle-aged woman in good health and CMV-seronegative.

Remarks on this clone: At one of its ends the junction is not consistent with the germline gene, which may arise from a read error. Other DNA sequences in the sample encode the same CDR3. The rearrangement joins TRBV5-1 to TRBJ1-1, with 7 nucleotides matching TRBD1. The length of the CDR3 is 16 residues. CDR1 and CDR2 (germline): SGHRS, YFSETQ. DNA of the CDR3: TGCGCCAGCACCGCCAATACAGGGGCCCGGAACACTGAAGCTTTCTTC. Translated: CASTANTGARNTEAFF.

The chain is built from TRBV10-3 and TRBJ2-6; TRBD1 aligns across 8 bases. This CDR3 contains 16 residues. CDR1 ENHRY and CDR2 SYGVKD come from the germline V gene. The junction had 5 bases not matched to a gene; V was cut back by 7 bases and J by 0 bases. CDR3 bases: TGTGCCATCACTCGGGACAGGTCCTCTGGGGCCAACGTCCTGACTTTC. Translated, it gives CAITRDRSSGANVLTF.

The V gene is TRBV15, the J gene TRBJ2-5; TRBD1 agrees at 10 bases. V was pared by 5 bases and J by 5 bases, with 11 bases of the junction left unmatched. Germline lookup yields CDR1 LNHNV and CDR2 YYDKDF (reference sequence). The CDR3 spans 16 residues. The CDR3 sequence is CATSFNRQGAWETQYF. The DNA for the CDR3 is TGTGCCACCAGCTTCAATAGACAGGGGGCTTGGGAGACCCAGTACTTC.

The DNA for the CDR3 is TGTGCCAGCAACGACAGGGGGCGGGGGAATTACGAGCAGTACTTC. It is translated as CASNDRGRGNYEQYF. The rearrangement links TRBV18 to TRBJ2-7; TRBD1 matches 10 bases. The trim removed 8 bases at V and 4 bases at J, leaving 11 bases unmatched. CDR1 and CDR2 (germline): KGHSH, LQKENI. This CDR3 has 15 amino acids.

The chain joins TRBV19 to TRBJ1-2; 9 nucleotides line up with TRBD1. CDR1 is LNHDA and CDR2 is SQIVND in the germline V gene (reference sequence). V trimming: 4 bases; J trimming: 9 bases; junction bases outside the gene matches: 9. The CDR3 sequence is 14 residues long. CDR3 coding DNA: TGTGCCAGTAGTACACAGGGGGCGTCTGATAGCTACACCTTC. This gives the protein CASSTQGASDSYTF.

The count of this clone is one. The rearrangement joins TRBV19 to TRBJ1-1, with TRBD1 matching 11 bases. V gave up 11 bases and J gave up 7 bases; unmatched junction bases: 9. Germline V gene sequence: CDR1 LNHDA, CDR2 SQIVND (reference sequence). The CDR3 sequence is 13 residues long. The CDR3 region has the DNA TGTGCCTCCGGACAGGGGGCTTCCCTTGAAGCTTTCTTT. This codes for CASGQGASLEAFF.

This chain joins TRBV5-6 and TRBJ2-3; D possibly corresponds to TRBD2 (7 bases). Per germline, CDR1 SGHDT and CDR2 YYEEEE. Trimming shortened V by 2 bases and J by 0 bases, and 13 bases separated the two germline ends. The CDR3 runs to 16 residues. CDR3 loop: CASSFLGGRSTDTQYF. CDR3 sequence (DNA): TGTGCCAGCAGCTTCCTGGGGGGGCGGAGCACAGATACGCAGTATTTT.

This chain's CDR3 is CASMPHGSYNEQFF. For the CDR3, the DNA is TGTGCCAGCATGCCCCACGGGTCCTACAATGAGCAGTTCTTC. J is TRBJ2-1 and V is TRBV6-6; unclear D gene. Trimming shortened V by 7 bases and J by 1 base, and 11 bases separated the two germline ends. Germline assignment: CDR1 MNHNY and CDR2 SVGAGI (reference sequence). CDR3 size: 14 residues.

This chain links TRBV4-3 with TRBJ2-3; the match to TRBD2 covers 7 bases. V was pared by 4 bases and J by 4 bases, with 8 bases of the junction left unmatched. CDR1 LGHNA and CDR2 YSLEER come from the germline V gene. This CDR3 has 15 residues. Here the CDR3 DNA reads TGCGCCAGCAGCCCACGGGAGGCCGGGCCAGATACGCAGTATTTT. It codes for CASSPREAGPDTQYF.

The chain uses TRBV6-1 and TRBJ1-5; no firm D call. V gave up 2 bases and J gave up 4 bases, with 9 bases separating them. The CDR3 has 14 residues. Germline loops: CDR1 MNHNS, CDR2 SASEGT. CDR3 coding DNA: TGTGCCAGCAGTGAACTATATGGTAATCAGCCCCAGCATTTT. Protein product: CASSELYGNQPQHF.

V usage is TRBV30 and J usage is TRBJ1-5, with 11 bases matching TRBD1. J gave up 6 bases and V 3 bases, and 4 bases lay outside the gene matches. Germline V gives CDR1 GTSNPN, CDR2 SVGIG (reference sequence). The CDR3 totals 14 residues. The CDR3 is CAWRGTGGSQPQHF. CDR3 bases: TGTGCCTGGAGAGGGACAGGGGGAAGTCAGCCCCAGCATTTT.

CDR3 DNA: TGCGCCAGCAGCCTGGGGGGCTCCACAGATACGCAGTATTTT. This gives the protein CASSLGGSTDTQYF. J is TRBJ2-3 and V is TRBV5-1; D assignment may be TRBD1 or TRBD2 (6 bases each). Per germline, CDR1 SGHRS and CDR2 YFSETQ. Trimming left V 4 bases short and J 2 bases short, with 11 bases between. The CDR3 spans 14 residues. Based on the CDR3 plus reference TRBV5-1 and TRBJ2-3, the full variable domain is KAGVTQTPRYLIKTRGQQVTLSCSPISGHRSVSWYQQTPGQGLQFLFEYFSETQRNKGNFPGRFSGRQFSNSRSEMNVSTLELGDSALYLCASSLGGSTDTQYFGPGTRLTVL.

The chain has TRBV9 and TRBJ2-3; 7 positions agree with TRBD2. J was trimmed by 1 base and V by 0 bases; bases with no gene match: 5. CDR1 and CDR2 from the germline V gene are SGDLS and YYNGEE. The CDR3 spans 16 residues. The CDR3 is CASSVGPAGGTDTQYF. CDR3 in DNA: TGTGCCAGCAGCGTAGGCCCGGCGGGGGGCACAGATACGCAGTATTTT.

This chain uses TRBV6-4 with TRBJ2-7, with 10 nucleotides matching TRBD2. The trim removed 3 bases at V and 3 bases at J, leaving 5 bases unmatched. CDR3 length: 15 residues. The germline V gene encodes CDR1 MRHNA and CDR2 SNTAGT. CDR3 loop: CASSEGTSANYEQYF. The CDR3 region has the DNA TGTGCCAGCAGTGAAGGGACTAGCGCAAACTACGAGCAGTACTTC.

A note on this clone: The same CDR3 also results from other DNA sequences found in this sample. The CDR3 loop reads CASSRDSYEQYF. The DNA of the CDR3 is TGTGCCAGTAGTAGAGACAGTTACGAGCAGTACTTC. The chain employs TRBV19 and TRBJ2-7; D is possibly TRBD1 (5 bases). CDR1 and CDR2 (germline): LNHDA, SQIVND (reference sequence). The length of the CDR3 is 12 residues. Trimming stripped 4 bases from V and 4 bases from J, with 8 bases between.

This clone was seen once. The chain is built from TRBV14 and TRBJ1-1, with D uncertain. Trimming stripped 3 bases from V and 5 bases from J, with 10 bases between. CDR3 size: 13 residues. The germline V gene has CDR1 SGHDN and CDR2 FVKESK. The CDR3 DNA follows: TGTGCCAGCAGCCAGGTTAGAGGAACTGAAGCTTTCTTT. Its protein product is CASSQVRGTEAFF.

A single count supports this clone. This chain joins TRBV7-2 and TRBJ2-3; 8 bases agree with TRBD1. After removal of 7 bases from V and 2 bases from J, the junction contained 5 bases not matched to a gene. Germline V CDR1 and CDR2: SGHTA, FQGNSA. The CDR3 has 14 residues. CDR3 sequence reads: CASTPGGTTDTQYF. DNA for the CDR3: TGTGCCAGCACCCCAGGGGGCACCACAGATACGCAGTATTTT.

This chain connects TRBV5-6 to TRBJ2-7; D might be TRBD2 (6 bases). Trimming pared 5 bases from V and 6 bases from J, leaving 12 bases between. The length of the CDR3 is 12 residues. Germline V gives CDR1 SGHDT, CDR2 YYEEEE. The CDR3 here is CASSLRRGEQYF. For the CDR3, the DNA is TGTGCCAGCAGTCTTCGGAGGGGCGAGCAGTACTTC.

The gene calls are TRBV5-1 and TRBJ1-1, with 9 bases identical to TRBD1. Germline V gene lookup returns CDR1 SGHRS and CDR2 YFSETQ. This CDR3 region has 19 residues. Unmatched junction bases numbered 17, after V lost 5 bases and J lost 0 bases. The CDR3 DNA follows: TGCGCCAGCAGTTTGTTGGACCGGGACAGGGAGTCCTTGAACACTGAAGCTTTCTTT. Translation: CASSLLDRDRESLNTEAFF.